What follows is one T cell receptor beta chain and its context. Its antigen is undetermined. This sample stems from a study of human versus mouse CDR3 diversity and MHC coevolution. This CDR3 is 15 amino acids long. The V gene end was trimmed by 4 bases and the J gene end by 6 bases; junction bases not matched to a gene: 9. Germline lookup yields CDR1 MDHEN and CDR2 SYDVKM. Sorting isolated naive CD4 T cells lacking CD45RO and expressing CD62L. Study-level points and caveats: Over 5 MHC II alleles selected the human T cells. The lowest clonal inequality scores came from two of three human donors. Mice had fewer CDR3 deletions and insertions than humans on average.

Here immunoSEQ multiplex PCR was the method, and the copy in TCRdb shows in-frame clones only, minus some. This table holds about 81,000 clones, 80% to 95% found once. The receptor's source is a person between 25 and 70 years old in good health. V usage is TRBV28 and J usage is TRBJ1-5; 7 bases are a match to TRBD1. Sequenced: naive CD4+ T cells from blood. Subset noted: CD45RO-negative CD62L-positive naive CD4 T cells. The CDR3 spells CASSSYRQGGQPQHF. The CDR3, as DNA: TGTGCCAGCAGTTCCTATCGACAGGGCGGTCAGCCCCAGCATTTT.